This TCR beta chain is drawn from a study of OX40 agonist ivuxolimab in advanced cancers. Study-wide context: The patients' treatment was ivuxolimab, an agonistic anti-OX40 (CD134) antibody. Dose-escalation patients suffered from hepatocellular carcinoma, melanoma, renal cell or head and neck cancer. One patient with hepatocellular carcinoma and two with cutaneous melanoma, three in all, had partial responses. General study findings and limits: Determination of antigen specificity was not performed for the expanded peripheral T cells.

Profiled with immunoSEQ multiplex PCR; TCRdb holds only in-frame clones, not every one. The sample has about 96,000 clones, about four fifths seen once. Concerning this clone itself: No antigen is known for it.

This sequence originates from an adult with an advanced solid tumor such as melanoma, head and neck, liver or kidney cancer. The starting material was CD4+ or CD8+ T cells sorted from blood, obtained in a trial of the OX40 agonist ivuxolimab.

The CDR3 sequence is CASSRWSENTEAFF. CDR3 in DNA: TGTGCCAGTAGTAGATGGTCCGAGAACACTGAAGCTTTCTTT. This chain connects TRBV19 to TRBJ1-1; D gene unclear. The V end was cut by 4 bases, the J end by 1 base, with 10 bases between. This CDR3 region has 14 residues. Germline loops: CDR1 LNHDA, CDR2 SQIVND (reference sequence).